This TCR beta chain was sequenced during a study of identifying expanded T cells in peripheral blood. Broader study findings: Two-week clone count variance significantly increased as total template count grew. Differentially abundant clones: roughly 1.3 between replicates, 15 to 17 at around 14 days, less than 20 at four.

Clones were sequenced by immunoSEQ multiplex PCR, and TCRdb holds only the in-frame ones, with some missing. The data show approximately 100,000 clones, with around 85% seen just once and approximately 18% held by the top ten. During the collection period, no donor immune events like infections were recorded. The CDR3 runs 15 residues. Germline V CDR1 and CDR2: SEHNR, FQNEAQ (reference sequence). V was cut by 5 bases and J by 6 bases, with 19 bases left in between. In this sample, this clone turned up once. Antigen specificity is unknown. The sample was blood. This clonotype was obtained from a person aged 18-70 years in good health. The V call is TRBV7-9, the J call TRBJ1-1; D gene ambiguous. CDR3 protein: CASSTPGTRGPEAFF. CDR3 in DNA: TGTGCCAGCAGCACCCCTGGCACCCGAGGGCCTGAAGCTTTCTTT.